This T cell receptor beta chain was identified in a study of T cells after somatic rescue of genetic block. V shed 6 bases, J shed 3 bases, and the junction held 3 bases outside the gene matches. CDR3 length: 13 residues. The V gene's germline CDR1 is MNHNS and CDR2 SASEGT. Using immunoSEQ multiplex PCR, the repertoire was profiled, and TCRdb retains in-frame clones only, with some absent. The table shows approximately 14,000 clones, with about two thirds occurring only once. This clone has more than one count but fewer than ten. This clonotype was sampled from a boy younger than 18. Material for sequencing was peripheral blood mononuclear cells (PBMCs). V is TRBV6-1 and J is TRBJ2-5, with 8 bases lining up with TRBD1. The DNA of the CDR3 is TGTGCCAGCAGGGGGACAGGTAAAGAGACCCAGTACTTC. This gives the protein CASRGTGKETQYF.